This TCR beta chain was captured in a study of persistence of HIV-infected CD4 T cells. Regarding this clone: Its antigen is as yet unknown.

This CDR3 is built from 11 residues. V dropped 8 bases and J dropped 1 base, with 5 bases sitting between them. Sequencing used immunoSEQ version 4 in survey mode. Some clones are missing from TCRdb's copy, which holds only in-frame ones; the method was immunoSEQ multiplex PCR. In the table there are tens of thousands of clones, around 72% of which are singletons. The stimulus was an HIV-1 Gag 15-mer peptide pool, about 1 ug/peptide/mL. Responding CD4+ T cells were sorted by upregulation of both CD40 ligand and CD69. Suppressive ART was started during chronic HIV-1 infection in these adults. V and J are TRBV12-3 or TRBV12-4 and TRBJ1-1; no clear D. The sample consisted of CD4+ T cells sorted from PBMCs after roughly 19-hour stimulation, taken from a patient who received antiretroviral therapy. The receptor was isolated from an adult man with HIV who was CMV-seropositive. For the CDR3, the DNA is TGTGCCAGCGGTACGAACACTGAAGCTTTCTTT. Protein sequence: CASGTNTEAFF.